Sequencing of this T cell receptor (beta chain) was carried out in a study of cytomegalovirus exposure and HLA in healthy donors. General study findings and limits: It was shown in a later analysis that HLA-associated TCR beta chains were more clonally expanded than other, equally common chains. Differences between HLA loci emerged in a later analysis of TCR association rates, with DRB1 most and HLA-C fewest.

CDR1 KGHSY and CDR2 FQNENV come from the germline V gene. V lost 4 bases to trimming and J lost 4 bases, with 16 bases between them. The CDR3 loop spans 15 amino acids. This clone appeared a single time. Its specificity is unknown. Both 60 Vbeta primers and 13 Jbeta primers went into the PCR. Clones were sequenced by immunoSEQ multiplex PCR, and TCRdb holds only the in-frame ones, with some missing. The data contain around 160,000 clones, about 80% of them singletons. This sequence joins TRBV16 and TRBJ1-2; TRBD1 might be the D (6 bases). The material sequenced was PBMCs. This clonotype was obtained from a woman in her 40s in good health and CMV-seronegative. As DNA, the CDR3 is TGTGCCAGCAGCCCCAATTCAGGGGCGGCCTATGGCTACACCTTC. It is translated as CASSPNSGAAYGYTF.